A single sample gave rise to the 3 T cell receptor beta chains below, sequenced in a study of blood T cells in healthy people across ages. Combining a sample-barcoded 5' primer with a J-beta primer mix, a second PCR ran for roughly 6 to 11 cycles. TCRdb ran MiXCR on the 5' RACE reads and lists one entry per CDR3 protein. The sample holds around 970,000 distinct CDR3 sequences, about 51% seen once. The sample comprised blood. Source of these receptors: an older woman in good health.

This clonotype was detected only a few times. The chain recombines TRBV7-2 with TRBJ1-1, with D maybe TRBD1 (5 bases). The V gene lost 1 base and the J gene lost 1 base, with 10 bases spanning the gap. The CDR3 consists of 15 residues. In germline, CDR1 is SGHTA, CDR2 FQGNSA. CDR3: CASSLGGPENTEAFF. The CDR3 DNA reads as TGTGCCAGCAGCTTAGGGGGCCCCGAGAACACTGAAGCTTTCTTT. The whole variable domain, filled in from reference TRBV7-2 and TRBJ1-1, reads GAGVSQSPSNKVTEKGKDVELRCDPISGHTALYWYRQSLGQGLEFLIYFQGNSAPDKSGLPSDRFSAERTGGSVSTLTIQRTQQEDSAVYLCASSLGGPENTEAFFGQGTRLTVV.

This clonotype has a handful of counts. The rearrangement joins TRBV7-9 to TRBJ2-7; possible D gene TRBD2, 5 bases. The CDR3 loop spans 14 amino acids. Trimming took off 3 bases at V and 3 bases at J, with 12 bases between the two ends. Germline assignment: CDR1 SEHNR and CDR2 FQNEAQ (reference sequence). CDR3 loop: CASSLATGNYEQYF. The CDR3 bases are TGTGCCAGCAGCTTGGCTACCGGGAACTACGAGCAGTACTTC.

The rearrangement uses TRBV29-1 and TRBJ2-3, with unresolved D. Trimming left V 8 bases short and J 2 bases short, with 17 bases between. This CDR3 comprises 14 residues. Germline V gives CDR1 SQVTM, CDR2 ANQGSEA. CDR3 sequence: CSTEWRTYTDTQYF. The CDR3 region has the DNA TGCAGCACTGAGTGGCGAACCTACACAGATACGCAGTATTTT.